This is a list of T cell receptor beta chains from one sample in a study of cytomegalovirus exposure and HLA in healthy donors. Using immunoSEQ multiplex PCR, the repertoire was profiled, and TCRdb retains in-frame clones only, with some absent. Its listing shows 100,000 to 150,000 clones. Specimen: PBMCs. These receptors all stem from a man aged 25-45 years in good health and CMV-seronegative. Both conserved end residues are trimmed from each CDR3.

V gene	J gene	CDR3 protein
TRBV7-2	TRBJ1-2	ASSAVRGSNGYT
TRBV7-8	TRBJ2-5	ASRRAVGGQETQY
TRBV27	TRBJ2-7	ASSLTGRYEQY
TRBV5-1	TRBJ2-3	ASSQTGRSTDTQY
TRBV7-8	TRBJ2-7	ASSPWDRESYEQY
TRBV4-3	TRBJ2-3	ASSQDRDPTDTQY
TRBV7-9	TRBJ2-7	ASSSEASRYEQY
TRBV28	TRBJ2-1	ASTFGTANNEQF
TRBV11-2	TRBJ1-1	ASSFLSGGNTEAF
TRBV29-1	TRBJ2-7	SARGASYEQY
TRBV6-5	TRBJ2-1	ASSPQHNSGEQF
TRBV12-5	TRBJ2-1	ASGLTLGGGEQF
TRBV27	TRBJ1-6	ASSRTGWSPLH
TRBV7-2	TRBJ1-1	ASSLVRGNTEAF
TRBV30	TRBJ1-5	AWDRGREQPQH
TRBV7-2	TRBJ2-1	ASSFQGVAYNEQF
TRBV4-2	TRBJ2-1	ASSQGGEDNEQF
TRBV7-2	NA	ASSLGRANEQY
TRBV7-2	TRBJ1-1	ASSLESRNTEAF
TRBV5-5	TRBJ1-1	ASGRDLNTEAF
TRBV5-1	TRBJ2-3	ASSLTPSRGAGTDTQY
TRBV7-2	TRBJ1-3	ASSPTPGAGNTIY
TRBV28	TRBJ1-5	ASSPFGVFSNQPQH
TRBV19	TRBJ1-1	ASSIGPGAEDTEAF
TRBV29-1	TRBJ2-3	SVEGLLTDTQY
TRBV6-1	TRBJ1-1	ASSGRGAAF